This entry lists 28 T cell receptor beta chains sequenced from one sample in a study. One entry per CDR3 protein, called by TCRdb with MiXCR from the RT-PCR reads. The sample lists 550,000 to 750,000 distinct CDR3 sequences; about 14% were seen once. Sequencing was carried out using memory CD4+ T cells from blood. These receptors came from a female donor in good health, serving as a healthy control.

The chain combines TRBV29-1 with TRBJ1-1; tentative D call: TRBD1 (5 bases). The length of the CDR3 is 15 residues. CDR1 is SQVTM and CDR2 is ANQGSEA in the germline V gene. V gave up 3 bases and J gave up 0 bases, with 14 bases separating them. The CDR3 spells CSVEPGTRMNTEAFF. Here the CDR3 DNA reads TGCAGCGTTGAGCCGGGGACTCGCATGAACACTGAAGCTTTCTTT.

This clonotype was recorded many times. CDR3 in DNA: TGCGCCAGCAGCCAAGATTATGGCGAGACCCAGTACTTC. It translates to CASSQDYGETQYF. The chain carries TRBV4-1 and TRBJ2-5; D is uncertain. Germline V gives CDR1 MGHRA, CDR2 YSYEKL. The CDR3 contains 13 residues. Trimming cost V 0 bases and J 5 bases, with 7 bases left between them.

The V call is TRBV7-3, the J call TRBJ1-5; D is unclear. The CDR3 consists of 16 residues. CDR1 and CDR2 (germline): SGHTA, FQGTGA. The germline V and J ends were trimmed by 4 bases and 6 bases, with 19 bases remaining between them. The CDR3 loop reads CASSSPWGGRVQPQHF. The CDR3 coding sequence is TGTGCCAGCAGCTCCCCTTGGGGAGGGAGGGTTCAGCCCCAGCATTTT.

In this sample, this clonotype turned up a few times. The chain has TRBV9 and TRBJ2-5, with TRBD1 as a possible D gene (6 bases). Germline V gives CDR1 SGDLS, CDR2 YYNGEE. The CDR3 covers 14 residues. The V end lost 5 bases, the J end lost 4 bases, and 15 bases lay between the germline ends. The CDR3 region has the DNA TGTGCCAGCAGTCTTCAGGGGAGAGGAGAGACCCAGTACTTC. Its translation is CASSLQGRGETQYF.

The sample holds many counts of this clonotype. The chain employs TRBV10-3 and TRBJ2-3; no firm D call. The CDR3 consists of 15 residues. Trimming stripped 0 bases from V and 2 bases from J, with 9 bases between. CDR1 is ENHRY, CDR2 SYGVKD, per germline. CDR3 loop: CAISESSEITDTQYF. As DNA, the CDR3 is TGTGCCATCAGTGAGTCGAGTGAGATCACAGATACGCAGTATTTT.

This clonotype was recorded a few times. The V call is TRBV5-1, the J call TRBJ2-5, with no clear D. The germline CDR1 and CDR2 sequences are SGHRS and YFSETQ. CDR3 length equals 15 residues. V shed 4 bases and J shed 2 bases, with 15 bases lying between them. The CDR3 bases are TGCGCCAGCAGCCCTCGGCCAGCGACTCAAGAGACCCAGTACTTC. Translating gives CASSPRPATQETQYF.

This clonotype was seen at least ten times. The chain couples TRBV20-1 to TRBJ2-3; 7 bases are shared with TRBD2. The trim removed 6 bases at V and 2 bases at J, leaving 11 bases unmatched. Germline loops: CDR1 DFQATT, CDR2 SNEGSKA (reference sequence). This CDR3 is 15 amino acids long. As DNA, the CDR3 is TGCAGTGCCTGGCCGTGGCTAGCGGTCACAGATACGCAGTATTTT. It encodes CSAWPWLAVTDTQYF.

CDR3 in amino acids: CASKEVGGPQHF. Here the CDR3 DNA reads TGTGCCAGCAAAGAGGTCGGGGGGCCCCAGCATTTT. The genes are TRBV6-1 and TRBJ1-5; weak D call: TRBD1 (5 bases). The germline gives CDR1 MNHNS, CDR2 SASEGT. This CDR3 spans 12 amino acids. V was cut by 7 bases and J by 9 bases, with 13 bases left in between.

CDR3 sequence reads: CASSLKGLDTEAFF. As DNA, the CDR3 is TGTGCCAGCAGTTTAAAGGGCCTTGACACTGAAGCTTTCTTT. The chain couples TRBV12-3 or TRBV12-4 to TRBJ1-1; D uncertain. Trimming pared 2 bases from V and 3 bases from J, leaving 10 bases between. The length of the CDR3 is 14 residues.

Many counts were recorded for this clonotype. The chain joins TRBV5-1 to TRBJ2-2, with TRBD1 matching 8 bases. This CDR3 contains 15 residues. J was trimmed by 2 bases and V by 4 bases; bases with no gene match: 4. CDR1 is SGHRS, CDR2 YFSETQ, per germline. This CDR3 is CASSRGQDNTGELFF. CDR3 in DNA: TGCGCCAGCAGCAGGGGACAGGACAACACCGGGGAGCTGTTTTTT.

This clonotype was seen ten or more times. The CDR3 here is CSAREPGTGGDEQYF. In nucleotides, the CDR3 is TGCAGTGCTAGGGAACCCGGGACAGGGGGGGACGAGCAGTACTTC. V gene TRBV20-1 combines with J gene TRBJ2-7, with 11 bases lining up with TRBD1. Losses at the gene ends were 3 bases for V and 5 bases for J; bases not matched to a gene: 9. CDR1 DFQATT and CDR2 SNEGSKA come from the germline V gene (reference sequence). CDR3 size: 15 residues.

The chain links TRBV20-1 to TRBJ1-4, with D tentatively TRBD1 (6 bases). This CDR3 has 14 amino acids. CDR1 is DFQATT and CDR2 is SNEGSKA in the germline V gene (reference sequence). The germline V and J ends were trimmed by 5 bases and 7 bases, with 17 bases remaining between them. The CDR3 loop is CSASGGPGGEKLFF. The CDR3 bases are TGCAGTGCTTCCGGGGGGCCCGGGGGTGAAAAACTGTTTTTT.

This clonotype has a handful of counts. The genes are TRBV5-4 and TRBJ2-3; D is possibly TRBD1 (7 bases). V was pared by 0 bases and J by 6 bases, with 14 bases between. This CDR3 comprises 15 residues. In germline, CDR1 is SGHNT, CDR2 YYREEE (reference sequence). The CDR3 reads CASSLGTTRGDTQYF. In nucleotides, the CDR3 is TGTGCCAGCAGCTTGGGGACTACCAGGGGGGATACGCAGTATTTT.

This clonotype appeared many times. The V gene is TRBV28, the J gene TRBJ1-1; a possible D gene is TRBD1 (5 bases). Trimming removed 5 bases from V and 11 bases from J, with 12 bases in between. Looked up from germline, CDR1 is MDHEN and CDR2 is SYDVKM. The CDR3 loop spans 11 amino acids. CDR3 protein: CASSQGLGAFF. The CDR3 coding sequence is TGTGCCAGCAGTCAGGGTTTGGGGGCTTTCTTT.

This clonotype was recorded at least ten times. The V call is TRBV29-1, the J call TRBJ2-1; possible D gene TRBD1, 6 bases. The CDR3 spans 13 residues. Trimming removed 4 bases at V and 3 bases at J, with 10 bases between. Per germline, CDR1 SQVTM and CDR2 ANQGSEA. The CDR3 bases are TGCAGCGTTGGAGGACAGCTCTACAATGAGCAGTTCTTC. This translates into CSVGGQLYNEQFF.

This clonotype has just a few counts. Written as DNA, the CDR3 is TGCAGTGCTCCAAACACGGACGGTCGGACTGAAGCTTTCTTT. This translates into CSAPNTDGRTEAFF. This chain links TRBV20-1 with TRBJ1-1; the D is unclear. This CDR3 has 14 amino acids. Trimming shortened V by 5 bases and J by 5 bases, and 18 bases separated the two germline ends. Germline assignment: CDR1 DFQATT and CDR2 SNEGSKA (reference sequence).

This clonotype occurred many times. J is TRBJ2-1 and V is TRBV29-1, with D possibly matching TRBD2 (6 bases). The CDR3 extends over 13 amino acids. Germline values: CDR1 SQVTM, CDR2 ANQGSEA. Trimming shortened V by 7 bases and J by 8 bases, and 18 bases separated the two germline ends. CDR3 nucleotide sequence: TGCAGCGGACGGGACCCCGCGGGGCATGAGCAGTTCTTC. It is translated as CSGRDPAGHEQFF.

In this sample, this clonotype turned up a few times. V gene TRBV24-1 combines with J gene TRBJ2-7; D is uncertain. Germline CDR1 and CDR2: KGHDR and SFDVKD. There are 10 residues in the CDR3. Trimming stripped 7 bases from V and 5 bases from J, with 5 bases between. The CDR3 loop is CATRSNEQYF. CDR3 sequence (DNA): TGTGCCACCAGGTCAAACGAGCAGTACTTC.

This clonotype was detected only a few times. The J gene is TRBJ2-3, the V gene TRBV7-2; a weak D match, TRBD1 (5 bases). The CDR3 totals 14 residues. Trimming shortened V by 5 bases and J by 1 base, and 10 bases separated the two germline ends. Germline V gene sequence: CDR1 SGHTA, CDR2 FQGNSA. The CDR3 DNA is TGTGCCAGCAGCCCAGGGTATCGCACAGATACGCAGTATTTT. Translating gives CASSPGYRTDTQYF.

This clonotype was recorded many times. This sequence joins TRBV28 and TRBJ2-7, with a tentative D call TRBD2 (5 bases). Germline CDR1 reads MDHEN; CDR2 reads SYDVKM. V lost 5 bases and J 3 bases, leaving 11 bases between the germline ends. CDR3 length: 13 amino acids. CDR3 sequence reads: CASSPGLFYEQYF. The CDR3 bases are TGTGCCAGCAGTCCCGGACTCTTCTACGAGCAGTACTTC.

This clonotype was observed a handful of times. V usage is TRBV10-2 and J usage is TRBJ1-1; possibly TRBD1 for D (5 bases). This CDR3 is 14 amino acids long. V lost 6 bases, J lost 1 base, and 12 bases lay in between. In germline, CDR1 is WSHSY, CDR2 SAAADI. The chain's CDR3 is CASRLDSQNTEAFF. Here the CDR3 DNA reads TGCGCCAGCAGGCTCGACAGCCAGAACACTGAAGCTTTCTTT.

This clonotype was counted a few times. This chain joins TRBV3-1 and TRBJ2-1; TRBD1 matches 7 bases. From germline, CDR1 is LGHDT and CDR2 YNNKEL (reference sequence). Trimming at V came to 4 bases and at J to 9 bases, leaving 9 bases not matched to a gene. This CDR3 contains 14 residues. CDR3 bases: TGTGCCAGCAGCCGAACTACAGGGGACGGTGAGCAGTTCTTC. It translates to CASSRTTGDGEQFF.

As DNA, the CDR3 is TGCGCCAGCAGCGGCGGACAGTTCTCCTCTGGAAACACCATATATTTT. Amino acid sequence: CASSGGQFSSGNTIYF. This rearrangement joins TRBV5-1 to TRBJ1-3; possible D gene TRBD1, 6 bases. The CDR3 is made up of 16 amino acids. The germline V and J ends were trimmed by 4 bases and 0 bases, with 14 bases remaining between them. CDR1 and CDR2 from the germline V gene are SGHRS and YFSETQ. The full variable domain, its missing parts supplied by reference TRBV5-1 and TRBJ1-3, is KAGVTQTPRYLIKTRGQQVTLSCSPISGHRSVSWYQQTPGQGLQFLFEYFSETQRNKGNFPGRFSGRQFSNSRSEMNVSTLELGDSALYLCASSGGQFSSGNTIYFGEGSWLTVV.

This clonotype was detected a few times. The V and J genes are TRBV5-1 and TRBJ1-1, with D possibly matching TRBD1 (5 bases). This CDR3 is built from 15 residues. Germline V CDR1 and CDR2: SGHRS, YFSETQ. Trimming took 6 bases from V and 7 from J, leaving 22 bases between them. The DNA of the CDR3 is TGCGCCAGCACCTTAACCGGGGCCCCCGCTAGTGAAGCTTTCTTT. Translated: CASTLTGAPASEAFF.

V usage is TRBV29-1 and J usage is TRBJ1-1, with 9 bases identical to TRBD1. This CDR3 is 16 amino acids long. V was clipped by 5 bases and J by 5 bases; unmatched bases: 15. Germline V gives CDR1 SQVTM, CDR2 ANQGSEA. The CDR3 region has the DNA TGCAGCGTTCCTGATATAGGCGGGACAGGGAGAACTGAAGCTTTCTTT. It encodes CSVPDIGGTGRTEAFF.

This clonotype occurred a few times. This rearrangement joins TRBV5-4 to TRBJ2-3; D may be TRBD1 or TRBD2 (5 bases each). CDR3 length equals 13 residues. The germline V gene encodes CDR1 SGHNT and CDR2 YYREEE (reference sequence). V was trimmed by 4 bases and J by 3 bases, leaving 9 bases between them. For the CDR3, the DNA is TGTGCCAGCAGCGTCGAGGGGACAGATACGCAGTATTTT. It yields the protein CASSVEGTDTQYF. Looking up the rest from reference TRBV5-4 and TRBJ2-3 gives the full variable domain: ETGVTQSPTHLIKTRGQQVTLRCSSQSGHNTVSWYQQALGQGPQFIFQYYREEENGRGNFPPRFSGLQFPNYSSELNVNALELDDSALYLCASSVEGTDTQYFGPGTRLTVL.

This clonotype has more than one count but fewer than ten. The chain combines TRBV5-1 with TRBJ2-1; D not certain. CDR3 length: 15 amino acids. Germline CDR1 is SGHRS and CDR2 is YFSETQ. Trimming cost V 6 bases and J 0 bases, with 13 bases left between them. CDR3 nucleotides: TGCGCCAGCACCCAGGTTGAAGTCTCCTACAATGAGCAGTTCTTC. Protein sequence: CASTQVEVSYNEQFF.

This clonotype was observed a handful of times. The V call is TRBV7-3, the J call TRBJ2-1, with D unclear. V lost 5 bases, J lost 9 bases, and 14 bases lay in between. The CDR3 consists of 13 residues. Germline V gene sequence: CDR1 SGHTA, CDR2 FQGTGA. The CDR3 DNA reads TGTGCCAGCAGCCGCGAACCCAAAGCTGAGCAGTTCTTC. Protein product: CASSREPKAEQFF.